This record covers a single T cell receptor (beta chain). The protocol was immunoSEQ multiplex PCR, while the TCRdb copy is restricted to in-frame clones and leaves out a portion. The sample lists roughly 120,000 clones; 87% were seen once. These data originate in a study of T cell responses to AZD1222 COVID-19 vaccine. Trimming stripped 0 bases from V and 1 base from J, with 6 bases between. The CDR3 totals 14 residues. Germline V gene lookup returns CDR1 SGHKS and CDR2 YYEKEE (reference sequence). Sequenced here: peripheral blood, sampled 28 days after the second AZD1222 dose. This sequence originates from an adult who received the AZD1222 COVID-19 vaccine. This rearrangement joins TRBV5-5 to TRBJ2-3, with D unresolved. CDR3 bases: TGTGCCAGCAGCTTGGTTACAGGCACAGATACGCAGTATTTT. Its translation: CASSLVTGTDTQYF.